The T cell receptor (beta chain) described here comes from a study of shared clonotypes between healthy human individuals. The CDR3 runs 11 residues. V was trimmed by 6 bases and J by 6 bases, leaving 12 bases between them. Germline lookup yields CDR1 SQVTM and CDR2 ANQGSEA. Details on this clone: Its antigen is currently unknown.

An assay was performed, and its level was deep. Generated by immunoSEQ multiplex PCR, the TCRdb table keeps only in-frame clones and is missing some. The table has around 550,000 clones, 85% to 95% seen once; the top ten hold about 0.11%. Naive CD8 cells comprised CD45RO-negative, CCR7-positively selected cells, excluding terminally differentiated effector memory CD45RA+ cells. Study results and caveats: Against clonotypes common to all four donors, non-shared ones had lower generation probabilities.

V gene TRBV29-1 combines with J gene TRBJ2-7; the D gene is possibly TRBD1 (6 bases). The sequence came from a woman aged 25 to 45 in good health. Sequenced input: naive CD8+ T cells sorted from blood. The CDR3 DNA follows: TGCAGCGTCCAACAGGGACCCGAGCAGTACTTC. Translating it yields CSVQQGPEQYF.